The source of this T cell receptor (beta chain) is a study of OX40 agonist ivuxolimab in advanced cancers. At the level of the whole study: Ivuxolimab was a fully human IgG2 agonistic monoclonal antibody targeting the costimulatory receptor OX40 (CD134). Intravenous ivuxolimab was administered to patients every 2 weeks at six dose levels: 0.01, 0.1, 0.3, 1.5, 3 and 10 mg/kg. Of the 50 or so patients in dose escalation, 19 had hepatocellular carcinoma, roughly 15 had melanoma, 9 had renal cell carcinoma and 9 had head and neck cancer. A male proportion of around 80% and a mean age of 60 years, ranging from roughly 23 to 90, were recorded for the dose-escalation cohort. Prior anti-PD-1, anti-PD-L1 or anti-CTLA-4 therapy was permitted, and 30% to 50% of dose-escalation patients had received checkpoint inhibitors. Partial responses occurred in three dose-escalation patients: two with cutaneous melanoma and one with hepatocellular carcinoma. The point of sequencing TCRbeta in the periphery was to test whether ivuxolimab changed TCR sequence diversity and drove clonal T-cell expansion. The monotherapy dose-escalation portion (N ≈ 52 patients) of the phase I ivuxolimab trial is reported in the paper.

To sequence the TCRbeta CDR3 region, genomic DNA was isolated from the sorted cells. The immunoSEQ Assay was used to sequence the TCRbeta CDR3 regions. Here the immuneACCESS table is served through TCRdb, limited to in-frame sequences with V and J called. Missing clones are a known gap in these copies; in checked studies unresolved V genes cover under half, and the rest lacks a known reason. This sample is represented by tens of thousands of clones; about 90% of them were singletons. The ten largest clones represent approximately 15% of the sample. The paper's findings and limits, for the study overall: Low levels of normalized T-cell clonal expansion were also seen in some patients who did not respond. Antigen specificity was not determined for the clonally expanded peripheral T cells. In the 0.1-3.0 mg/kg groups, partial responders were among the patients with the lowest normalized peripheral clonal expansion, particularly in CD8+ T cells. After ivuxolimab, expanded clones were on average more numerous among CD8+ T cells than among CD4+ T cells. At doses of 0.1 to 3.0 mg/kg, clonal expansion of both CD4+ and CD8+ blood T cells was observed from baseline to week 6.

About this clone: Its antigen target is currently unknown. No base-level quality is on record; no much larger clone is a single base apart.

Based on the germline V gene (reference sequence), the CDR1 and CDR2 sequences are SGHKS and YYEKEE. Including the terminal cysteine and phenylalanine, the CDR3 comprises 13 residues. The read is trimmed to its CDR3 DNA, 39 bases read in frame from base 1. The junction shows trimming of 0 bases on V and 2 bases on J, plus 6 bases between the germline ends. The trial excluded patients who had a history of autoimmune disease or were on systemic immunosuppression. Peripheral blood for TCR sequencing was collected from all dose cohorts at baseline, on cycle 4 day 1, and on cycle 7 day 1. The samples were taken from a phase I, first-in-human, multicenter, open-label dose-escalation trial of ivuxolimab. The trial enrolled adults with locally advanced or metastatic head and neck squamous cell, hepatocellular, melanoma or renal cell carcinoma. Before TCR sequencing, CD4+ T cells and CD8+ T cells from peripheral blood were sorted into separate populations.

The TCR sequence derives from an adult with an advanced solid tumor such as melanoma, head and neck, liver or kidney cancer. Sequences were derived from CD4+ or CD8+ T cells sorted from blood, sampled in a trial of the OX40 agonist ivuxolimab. The rearrangement combines TRBV5-5 with TRBJ2-7, with the D gene too uncertain to name. The CDR3 corresponds to CASSLDFPYEQYF. The DNA reads TGTGCCAGCAGCTTGGACTTTCCCTACGAGCAGTACTTC.